The rows below give T cell receptor beta chains drawn from one sample of a study of blood T cell repertoires in COVID-19. Only in-frame clones appear in the TCRdb table, and some are missing; sequencing was by immunoSEQ multiplex PCR. The sample consists of tens of thousands of clones, roughly 84% of them appearing once. Source material: peripheral blood. These receptors were taken from a human donor in a cohort sampled during active COVID-19. Each CDR3 is given with its conserved first and last residue. The D gene is left open where the match is weak. Only some rows state a clone size, as once, few, many or a class for expanded clones.

.	TRBJ2-6	.	TRBV7-9	CASSHGQRWANVLTF	TGTGCCAGCAGCCACGGACAGCGCTGGGCCAACGTCCTGACTTTC
.	TRBJ1-2	.	TRBV7-9	CASSLVETDYGYTF	TGTGCCAGCAGCTTAGTAGAGACAGACTATGGCTACACCTTC
once	TRBJ2-5	TRBD2	TRBV7-8	CASSWTSESETQYF	TGTGCCAGCAGCTGGACTAGCGAGTCAGAGACCCAGTACTTC
few	TRBJ2-1	TRBD2	TRBV6-5	CASSPGLAGYNEQFF	TGTGCCAGCAGTCCGGGACTAGCGGGGTACAATGAGCAGTTCTTC
.	TRBJ2-4	.	TRBV27	CASSLSSARALYF	TGTGCCAGCAGTTTATCATCGGCCAGGGCCCTGTACTTC
.	TRBJ1-2	TRBD1	TRBV29-1	CSVGSGQGYNYGYTF	TGCAGCGTTGGGTCGGGACAGGGGTATAACTATGGCTACACCTTC
.	TRBJ1-2	TRBD1	TRBV18	CASYDRGDGYTF	TGTGCCAGCTACGACAGGGGAGACGGCTACACCTTC
.	TRBJ2-2	TRBD2	TRBV18	CASSQTPSGSRPGELFF	TGTGCCAGCTCTCAAACCCCTAGCGGGAGCCGGCCCGGGGAGCTGTTTTTT
.	TRBJ2-3	.	TRBV4-3	CASSQERTRVDTQYF	TGCGCCAGCAGCCAAGAGCGAACCAGGGTAGATACGCAGTATTTT
.	TRBJ2-3	.	TRBV29-1	CSFQGPADTQYF	TGCAGCTTTCAGGGGCCGGCAGATACGCAGTATTTT
.	TRBJ2-3	.	TRBV13	CASSLQTDTQYF	TGTGCCAGCAGCCTCCAGACAGATACGCAGTATTTT
.	TRBJ2-2	.	TRBV3-1/TRBV3-2	CASRVGEAGELFF	TGTGCCAGCAGAGTAGGGGAGGCCGGGGAGCTGTTTTTT
.	TRBJ1-5	.	TRBV6-2/TRBV6-3	CASSTLFEGGSQPQHF	TGTGCCAGCAGTACCCTTTTCGAGGGGGGGAGCCAGCCCCAGCATTTT
medium-sized	TRBJ2-7	TRBD2	TRBV6-5	CASSSPGRGIYEQYF	TGTGCCAGCAGTTCCCCGGGGCGGGGGATCTACGAGCAGTACTTC
.	TRBJ2-5	TRBD2	TRBV7-2	CASSLAPPRTSGIQETQYF	TGTGCCAGCAGCTTAGCGCCCCCCAGGACTAGCGGAATCCAAGAGACCCAGTACTTC
once	TRBJ1-1	.	TRBV7-8	CASKGQMNTEAFF	TGTGCCAGCAAAGGACAAATGAACACTGAAGCTTTCTTT
.	TRBJ1-1	.	TRBV15	CATSRKTGGNTEAFF	TGTGCCACCAGCAGAAAAACGGGAGGCAACACTGAAGCTTTCTTT
.	TRBJ1-5	TRBD1	TRBV2	CASSLWTGSHQPQHF	TGTGCCAGCAGTCTATGGACAGGGTCCCATCAGCCCCAGCATTTT
.	TRBJ1-1	.	TRBV9	CASSVAQYTEAFF	TGTGCCAGCAGCGTAGCCCAGTACACTGAAGCTTTCTTT
.	TRBJ2-1	.	TRBV14	CASSQMRGSRNEQFF	TGTGCCAGCAGCCAAATGCGGGGCTCCCGCAATGAGCAGTTCTTC
.	TRBJ2-1	.	TRBV11-3	CASSQGGGLDNEQFF	TGTGCCAGCAGCCAAGGTGGGGGGTTAGACAATGAGCAGTTCTTC
once	TRBJ1-1	.	TRBV4-1	CASSQDRGGKGEAFF	TGCGCCAGCAGCCAAGATAGGGGGGGGAAAGGTGAAGCTTTCTTT
.	TRBJ2-1	.	TRBV19	CASSRQSNEQFF	TGTGCCAGTAGTAGACAGTCCAATGAGCAGTTCTTC
.	TRBJ2-1	.	TRBV9	CASTLDGSGSYNEQFF	TGTGCCAGCACCCTAGATGGTTCCGGCTCCTACAATGAGCAGTTCTTC
.	TRBJ2-7	.	TRBV5-1	CASSLDQGRGDEQYF	TGCGCCAGCAGCTTGGATCAGGGGAGGGGGGACGAGCAGTACTTC
.	TRBJ1-3	.	TRBV7-9	CASSWNPRDTSGNTIYF	TGTGCCAGCAGCTGGAACCCCCGGGACACCTCTGGAAACACCATATATTTT
.	TRBJ2-7	TRBD2	TRBV6-5	CASSPHRGGTYEQYF	TGTGCCAGCAGTCCCCACCGGGGGGGCACTTACGAGCAGTACTTC
.	TRBJ2-2	TRBD1	TRBV5-1	CASSQQGAGTGELFF	TGCGCCAGCAGCCAACAGGGGGCGGGCACCGGGGAGCTGTTTTTT
.	TRBJ2-2	.	TRBV5-4	CASSLAGVGSTGELFF	TGTGCCAGCAGCTTGGCGGGGGTTGGCAGCACCGGGGAGCTGTTTTTT
.	TRBJ1-1	.	TRBV4-1	CASSQERNTEAFF	TGCGCCAGCAGCCAAGAGCGCAACACTGAAGCTTTCTTT
.	TRBJ1-2	.	TRBV19	CASSIDSVSTYGYTF	TGTGCCAGTAGTATAGACAGCGTATCGACCTATGGCTACACCTTC
few	TRBJ1-2	.	TRBV29-1	CSVVDTEGYGYTF	TGCAGCGTTGTCGATACCGAGGGCTATGGCTACACCTTC
.	TRBJ2-7	.	TRBV9	CASSIGLRHEQYF	TGTGCCAGCAGCATCGGACTCCGACACGAGCAGTACTTC
many	TRBJ2-2	TRBD1	TRBV6-4	CASSGTGGVPGELFF	TGTGCCAGCAGCGGCACAGGGGGTGTTCCCGGGGAGCTGTTTTTT
.	TRBJ2-2	TRBD1	TRBV5-1	CASSPDPGTGGRGELFF	TGCGCCAGCAGCCCGGACCCGGGGACAGGGGGCCGCGGGGAGCTGTTTTTT
.	TRBJ2-3	TRBD2	TRBV15	CATSKIPSGGSYTDTQYF	TGTGCCACCAGCAAAATCCCTAGCGGGGGCTCTTACACAGATACGCAGTATTTT
.	TRBJ1-2	.	TRBV19	CASSGIRGNGYTF	TGTGCCAGTAGTGGTATCAGGGGCAATGGCTACACCTTC
.	TRBJ2-7	TRBD1	TRBV7-2	CASSLALRDRGPYEQYF	TGTGCCAGCAGCTTAGCGCTTCGGGACAGGGGGCCCTACGAGCAGTACTTC
.	TRBJ1-5	TRBD1	TRBV6-1	CASSDRTGGGGQPQHF	TGTGCCAGCAGTGACCGGACAGGCGGTGGAGGTCAGCCCCAGCATTTT
.	TRBJ2-3	.	TRBV7-2	CASSQRVLGTDTQYF	TGTGCCAGCAGCCAGCGGGTTTTGGGGACAGATACGCAGTATTTT
once	TRBJ2-7	TRBD1	TRBV5-1	CASSLERTGGSHEQYF	TGCGCCAGCAGCTTGGAAAGGACAGGGGGCTCCCACGAGCAGTACTTC
.	TRBJ1-5	TRBD1	TRBV5-1	CASRAGTGGQPQHF	TGCGCCAGCAGGGCGGGGACAGGGGGTCAGCCCCAGCATTTT
.	TRBJ1-5	.	TRBV6-1	CASSDFEKQHF	TGTGCCAGCAGTGATTTTGAGAAACAGCATTTT
.	TRBJ1-6	.	TRBV7-2	CASSTGFQSYNSPLHF	TGTGCCAGCAGCACAGGGTTTCAGTCCTATAATTCACCCCTCCACTTT
.	TRBJ1-1	.	TRBV7-9	CASSFDTNTEAFF	TGTGCCAGCAGCTTTGACACGAACACTGAAGCTTTCTTT
.	TRBJ2-7	TRBD1	TRBV18	CASSPSTGAGYEQYF	TGTGCCAGCTCACCCAGTACAGGGGCGGGTTACGAGCAGTACTTC
.	TRBJ1-4	.	TRBV5-3	CARSLGCEGEKLFF	TGTGCCAGAAGCTTAGGGTGTGAGGGTGAAAAACTGTTTTTT
.	TRBJ1-6	.	TRBV3-1/TRBV3-2	CASSQESTDNSPLHF	TGTGCCAGCAGCCAAGAATCGACAGATAATTCACCCCTCCACTTT
.	TRBJ1-2	.	TRBV28	CASSLPPWSRSYGYTF	TGTGCCAGCAGTTTACCCCCCTGGTCTAGGAGCTATGGCTACACCTTC
.	TRBJ1-2	.	TRBV6-1	CASSEGGRDGYTF	TGTGCCAGCAGTGAAGGGGGGCGCGATGGCTACACCTTC
.	TRBJ2-2	.	TRBV10-1	CASSETGLGTGELFF	TGCGCCAGCAGTGAAACCGGCCTCGGGACCGGGGAGCTGTTTTTT
.	TRBJ1-2	.	TRBV5-1	CASSGMGGRGENYGYTF	TGCGCCAGCAGCGGAATGGGTGGCAGGGGCGAGAACTATGGCTACACCTTC
.	TRBJ2-3	TRBD2	TRBV5-5	CASSLGVGGLPDTQYF	TGTGCCAGCAGCTTGGGGGTGGGAGGGTTACCGGATACGCAGTATTTT
.	TRBJ2-7	TRBD2	TRBV11-3	CASPGLPTNLAYEQYF	TGTGCCAGTCCGGGACTACCAACTAACCTCGCCTACGAGCAGTACTTC
.	TRBJ2-7	TRBD2	TRBV7-8	CASSSSGSQSSYEQYF	TGTGCCAGCAGCTCTAGCGGGTCACAAAGCTCCTACGAGCAGTACTTC
.	TRBJ2-7	TRBD1	TRBV5-1	CASSLAGGSYEQYF	TGCGCCAGCAGCTTGGCAGGGGGCTCCTACGAGCAGTACTTC
.	TRBJ2-3	.	TRBV7-3	CASSLSTRPDTQYF	TGTGCCAGCAGCTTATCGACTAGGCCAGATACGCAGTATTTT
.	TRBJ2-5	.	TRBV13	CASSSTVQETQYF	TGTGCCAGCAGCTCGACAGTCCAAGAGACCCAGTACTTC
once	TRBJ2-5	.	TRBV5-7	CASSLRTHQETQYF	TGTGCCAGCAGCTTGAGAACACACCAAGAGACCCAGTACTTC